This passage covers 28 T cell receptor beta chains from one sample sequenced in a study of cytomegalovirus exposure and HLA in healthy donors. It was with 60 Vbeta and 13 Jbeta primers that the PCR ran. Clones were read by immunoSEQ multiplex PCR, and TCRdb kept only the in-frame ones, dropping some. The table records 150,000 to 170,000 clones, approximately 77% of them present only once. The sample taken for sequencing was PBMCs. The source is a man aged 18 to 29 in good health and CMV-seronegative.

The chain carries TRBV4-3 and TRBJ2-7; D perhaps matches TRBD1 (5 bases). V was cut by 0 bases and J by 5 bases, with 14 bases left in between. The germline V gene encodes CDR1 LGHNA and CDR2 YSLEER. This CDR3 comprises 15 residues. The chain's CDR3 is CASSQDFVAGNEQYF. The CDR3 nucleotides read TGCGCCAGCAGCCAAGATTTTGTTGCAGGGAACGAGCAGTACTTC.

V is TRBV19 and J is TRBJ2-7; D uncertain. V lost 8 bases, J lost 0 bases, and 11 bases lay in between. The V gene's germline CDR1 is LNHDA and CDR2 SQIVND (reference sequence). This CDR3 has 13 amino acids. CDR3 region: CASSFSASYEQYF. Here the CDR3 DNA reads TGTGCCAGTTCGTTCAGCGCCTCCTACGAGCAGTACTTC.

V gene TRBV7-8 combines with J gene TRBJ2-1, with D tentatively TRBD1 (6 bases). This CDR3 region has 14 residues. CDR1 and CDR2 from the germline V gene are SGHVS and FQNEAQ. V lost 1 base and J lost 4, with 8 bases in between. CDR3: CASSLGQGYNEQFF. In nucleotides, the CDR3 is TGTGCCAGCAGCTTAGGTCAGGGGTACAATGAGCAGTTCTTC.

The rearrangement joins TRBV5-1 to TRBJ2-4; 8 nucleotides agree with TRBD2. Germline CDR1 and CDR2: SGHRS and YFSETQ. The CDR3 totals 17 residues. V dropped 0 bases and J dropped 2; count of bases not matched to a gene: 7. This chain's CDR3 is CASSLVAGGSSKNIQYF. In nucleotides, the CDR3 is TGCGCCAGCAGCTTGGTCGCGGGAGGTAGTTCCAAAAACATTCAGTACTTC.

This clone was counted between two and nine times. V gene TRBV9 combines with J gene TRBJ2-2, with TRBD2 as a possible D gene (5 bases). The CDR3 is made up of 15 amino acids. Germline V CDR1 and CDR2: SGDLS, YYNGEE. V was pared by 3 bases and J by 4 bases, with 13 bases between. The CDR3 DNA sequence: TGTGCCAGCAGCGACACCGGGGATGGCACCGGGGAGCTGTTTTTT. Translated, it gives CASSDTGDGTGELFF.

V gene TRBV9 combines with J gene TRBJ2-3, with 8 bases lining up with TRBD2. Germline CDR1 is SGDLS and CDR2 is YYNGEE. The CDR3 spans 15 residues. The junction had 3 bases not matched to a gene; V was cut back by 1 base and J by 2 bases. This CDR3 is CASSVSSGDTDTQYF. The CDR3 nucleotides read TGTGCCAGCAGCGTAAGTAGCGGGGACACAGATACGCAGTATTTT.

The CDR3 is CASSLLESYEQYF. CDR3 in DNA: TGTGCCAGCTCTCTCCTCGAGAGCTACGAGCAGTACTTC. The V call is TRBV18, the J call TRBJ2-7; D is ambiguous. V lost 6 bases and J lost 3, with 12 bases in between. This CDR3 spans 13 amino acids. Germline V lookup: CDR1 KGHSH, CDR2 LQKENI.

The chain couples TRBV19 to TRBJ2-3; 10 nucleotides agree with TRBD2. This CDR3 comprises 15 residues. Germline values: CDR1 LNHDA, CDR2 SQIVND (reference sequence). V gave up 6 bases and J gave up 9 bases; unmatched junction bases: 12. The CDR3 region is CASRSALAGDQTQYF. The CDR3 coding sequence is TGTGCCAGTAGGTCGGCGCTAGCGGGAGATCAAACGCAGTATTTT.

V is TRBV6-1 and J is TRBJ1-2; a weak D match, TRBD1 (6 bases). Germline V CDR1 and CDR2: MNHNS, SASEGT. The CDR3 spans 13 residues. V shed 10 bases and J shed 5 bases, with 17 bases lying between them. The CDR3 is CATLPGVLYGYTF. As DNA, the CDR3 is TGTGCCACGCTACCAGGGGTTCTATATGGCTACACCTTC.

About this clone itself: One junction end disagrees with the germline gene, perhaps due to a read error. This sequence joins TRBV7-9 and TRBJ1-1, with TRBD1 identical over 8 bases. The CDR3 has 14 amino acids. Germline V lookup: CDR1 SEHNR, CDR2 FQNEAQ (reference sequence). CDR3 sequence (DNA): TGTTCCAGCAGCTCACAGGGGGAAGGGACTGAAGCTTTCTTT. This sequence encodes CSSSSQGEGTEAFF. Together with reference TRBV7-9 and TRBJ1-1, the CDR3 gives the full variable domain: DTGVSQNPRHKITKRGQNVTFRCDPISEHNRLYWYRQTLGQGPEFLTYFQNEAQLEKSRLLSDRFSAERPKGSFSTLEIQRTEQGDSAMYLCSSSSQGEGTEAFFGQGTRLTVV.

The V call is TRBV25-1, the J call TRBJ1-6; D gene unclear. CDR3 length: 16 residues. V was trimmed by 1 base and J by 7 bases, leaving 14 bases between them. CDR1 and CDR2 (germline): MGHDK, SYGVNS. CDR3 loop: CASSESWQTPNSPLHF. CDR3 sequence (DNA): TGTGCCAGCAGTGAATCCTGGCAGACACCAAATTCACCCCTCCACTTT. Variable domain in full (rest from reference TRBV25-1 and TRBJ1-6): EADIYQTPRYLVIGTGKKITLECSQTMGHDKMYWYQQDPGMELHLIHYSYGVNSTEKGDLSSESTVSRIRTEHFPLTLESARPSHTSQYLCASSESWQTPNSPLHFGNGTRLTVT.

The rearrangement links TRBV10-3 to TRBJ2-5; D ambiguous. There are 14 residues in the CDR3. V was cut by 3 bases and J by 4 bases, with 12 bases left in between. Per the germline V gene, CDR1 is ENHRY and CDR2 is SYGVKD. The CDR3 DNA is TGTGCCATCAGTGACCCCGACTCGGGAGAGACCCAGTACTTC. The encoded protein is CAISDPDSGETQYF.

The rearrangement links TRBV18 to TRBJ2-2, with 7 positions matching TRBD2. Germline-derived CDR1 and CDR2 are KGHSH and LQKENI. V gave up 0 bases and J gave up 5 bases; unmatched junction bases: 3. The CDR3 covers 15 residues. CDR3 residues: CASSPPGSGTGELFF. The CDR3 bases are TGTGCCAGCTCACCACCGGGTAGCGGGACCGGGGAGCTGTTTTTT.

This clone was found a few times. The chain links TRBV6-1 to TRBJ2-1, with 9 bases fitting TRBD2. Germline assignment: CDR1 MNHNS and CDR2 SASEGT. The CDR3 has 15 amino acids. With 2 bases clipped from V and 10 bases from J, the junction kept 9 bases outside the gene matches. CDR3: CASSENPGTSREQFF. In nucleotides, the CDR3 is TGTGCCAGCAGTGAAAATCCCGGGACTAGCCGAGAGCAGTTCTTC.

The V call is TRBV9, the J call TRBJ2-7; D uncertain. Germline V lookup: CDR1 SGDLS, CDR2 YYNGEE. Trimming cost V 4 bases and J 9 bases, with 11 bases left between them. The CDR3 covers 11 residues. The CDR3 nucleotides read TGTGCCAGCAGCCCCGGAGTGGGGCAGTACTTC. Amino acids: CASSPGVGQYF.

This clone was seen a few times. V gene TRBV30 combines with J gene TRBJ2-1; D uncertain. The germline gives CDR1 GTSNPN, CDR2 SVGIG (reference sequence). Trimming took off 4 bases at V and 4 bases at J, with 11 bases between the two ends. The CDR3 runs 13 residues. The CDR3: CAWNADWYNEQFF. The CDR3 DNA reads TGTGCCTGGAACGCAGACTGGTACAATGAGCAGTTCTTC.

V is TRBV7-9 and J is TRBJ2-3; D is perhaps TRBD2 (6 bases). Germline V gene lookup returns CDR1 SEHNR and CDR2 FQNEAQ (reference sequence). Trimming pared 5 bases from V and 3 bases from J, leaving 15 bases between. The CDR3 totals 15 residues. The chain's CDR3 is CASSGGASATDTQYF. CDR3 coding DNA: TGTGCCAGCAGCGGCGGGGCTAGCGCGACAGATACGCAGTATTTT.

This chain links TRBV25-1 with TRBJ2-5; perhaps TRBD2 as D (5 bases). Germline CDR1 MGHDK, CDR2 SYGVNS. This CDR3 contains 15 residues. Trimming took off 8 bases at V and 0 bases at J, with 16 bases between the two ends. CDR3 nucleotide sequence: TGTGCCAGCTCACAAGGGAGTATCTACCAAGAGACCCAGTACTTC. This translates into CASSQGSIYQETQYF.

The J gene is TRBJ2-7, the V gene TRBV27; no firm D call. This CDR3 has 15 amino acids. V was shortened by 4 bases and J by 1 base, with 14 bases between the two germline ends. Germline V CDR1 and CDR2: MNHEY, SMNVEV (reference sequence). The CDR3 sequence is CASSSTPTTSYEQYF. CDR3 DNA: TGTGCCAGCAGTTCGACTCCCACGACTTCCTACGAGCAGTACTTC.

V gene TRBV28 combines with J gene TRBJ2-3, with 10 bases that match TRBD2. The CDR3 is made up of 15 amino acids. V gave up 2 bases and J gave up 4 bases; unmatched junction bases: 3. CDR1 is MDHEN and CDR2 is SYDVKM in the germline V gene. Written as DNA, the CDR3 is TGTGCCAGCAGTTTAGGGACTAGCGACCCAGATACGCAGTATTTT. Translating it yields CASSLGTSDPDTQYF.

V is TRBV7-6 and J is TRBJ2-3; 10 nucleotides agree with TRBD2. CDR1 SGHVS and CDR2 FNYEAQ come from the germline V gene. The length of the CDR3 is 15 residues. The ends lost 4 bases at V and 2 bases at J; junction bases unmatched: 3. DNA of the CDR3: TGTGCCAGCAGCTCACTAGCGGGGCCCACAGATACGCAGTATTTT. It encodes CASSSLAGPTDTQYF.

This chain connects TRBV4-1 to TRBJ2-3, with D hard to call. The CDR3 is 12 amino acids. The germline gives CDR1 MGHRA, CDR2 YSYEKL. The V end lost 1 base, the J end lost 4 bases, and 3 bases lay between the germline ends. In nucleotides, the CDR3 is TGCGCCAGCAGCCAAGCCTCAGATACGCAGTATTTT. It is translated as CASSQASDTQYF.

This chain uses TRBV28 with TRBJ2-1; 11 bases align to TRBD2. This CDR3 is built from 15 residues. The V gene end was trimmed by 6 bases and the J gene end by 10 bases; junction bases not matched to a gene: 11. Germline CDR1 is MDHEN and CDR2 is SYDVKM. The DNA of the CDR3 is TGTGCCAGCAGACAAACCGGGACTAGCGGCATGGAGCAGTTCTTC. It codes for CASRQTGTSGMEQFF.

CDR3 residues: CAWSGQAYNEQFF. Written as DNA, the CDR3 is TGTGCCTGGAGTGGACAGGCCTACAATGAGCAGTTCTTC. This sequence joins TRBV30 and TRBJ2-1; tentatively, D is TRBD1 (6 bases). The germline gives CDR1 GTSNPN, CDR2 SVGIG (reference sequence). V was trimmed by 1 base and J by 2 bases, leaving 6 bases between them. This CDR3 is built from 13 residues. The variable domain in full, with the rest retrieved from reference TRBV30 and TRBJ2-1, is SQTIHQWPATLVQPVGSPLSLECTVEGTSNPNLYWYRQAAGRGLQLLFYSVGIGQISSEVPQNLSASRPQDRQFILSSKKLLLSDSGFYLCAWSGQAYNEQFFGPGTRLTVL.

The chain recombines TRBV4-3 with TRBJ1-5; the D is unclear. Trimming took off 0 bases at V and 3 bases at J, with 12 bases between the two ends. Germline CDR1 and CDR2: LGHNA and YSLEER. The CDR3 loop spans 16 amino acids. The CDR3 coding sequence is TGCGCCAGCAGCCAAGAAGGCAGAGGCAACAATCAGCCCCAGCATTTT. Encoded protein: CASSQEGRGNNQPQHF.

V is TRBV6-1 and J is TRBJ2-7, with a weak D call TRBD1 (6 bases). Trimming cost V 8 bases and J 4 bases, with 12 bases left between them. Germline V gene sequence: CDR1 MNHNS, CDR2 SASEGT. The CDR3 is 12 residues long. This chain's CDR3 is CASASTGYEQYF. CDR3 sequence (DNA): TGTGCCAGCGCGTCCACAGGGTACGAGCAGTACTTC.

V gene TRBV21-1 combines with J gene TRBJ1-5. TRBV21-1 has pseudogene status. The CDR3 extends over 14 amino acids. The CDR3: CASTPGRAGGPQHF. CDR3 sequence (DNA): TGTGCCAGCACCCCCGGGAGGGCCGGGGGGCCCCAGCATTTT.

CDR3 amino acids: CAWSVSDFTDTQYF. The DNA of the CDR3 is TGTGCCTGGAGTGTAAGTGACTTCACAGATACGCAGTATTTT. This sequence joins TRBV30 and TRBJ2-3; D is uncertain. Trimming left V 0 bases short and J 2 bases short, with 9 bases between. This CDR3 has 14 residues. CDR1 is GTSNPN, CDR2 SVGIG, per germline (reference sequence).